This T cell receptor (beta chain) was obtained from a study of human T cells and chemical hapten exposure. About the research overall: Per-sample TCR yield variation was attributed mainly to small pooled library volume differences.

The CDR3 runs 16 residues. In germline, CDR1 is SGHTA, CDR2 FQGNSA. V lost 5 bases, J lost 0 bases, and 6 bases stayed unmatched. Regarding time point: patch test 1, 2 weeks after DPC sensitization. The treatment was: therapeutic diphenylcyclopropenone sensitization with weekly scalp DPC. Non-pregnant alopecia patients aged 18 to 70, suitable for DPC therapy. Study-level findings and limits: As patch test score rose, PT1 expanded TCR counts tended to rise as well. Among expanded TCRs, significantly more large CDR3 similarity clusters formed than among controls.

TCRdb re-called the RACE reads through MiXCR, storing one row per CDR3 protein. Among some 77,000 distinct CDR3 sequences listed, 9% to 12% were seen once. In its sample, this clonotype was seen a few times. Its matching antigen is unknown. The J gene is TRBJ2-1, the V gene TRBV7-2, with TRBD2 identical over 8 bases. This TCR was sampled from a woman between 45 and 65 years old with alopecia areata. Some clones in this sample may be carry-over from other donors' samples. The sample was whole blood, taken in connection with sensitization to the hapten diphenylcyclopropenone (DPC). CDR3 region: CASSPPGLVSYNEQFF. The CDR3 bases are TGTGCCAGCAGCCCCCCGGGACTAGTCTCCTACAATGAGCAGTTCTTC.